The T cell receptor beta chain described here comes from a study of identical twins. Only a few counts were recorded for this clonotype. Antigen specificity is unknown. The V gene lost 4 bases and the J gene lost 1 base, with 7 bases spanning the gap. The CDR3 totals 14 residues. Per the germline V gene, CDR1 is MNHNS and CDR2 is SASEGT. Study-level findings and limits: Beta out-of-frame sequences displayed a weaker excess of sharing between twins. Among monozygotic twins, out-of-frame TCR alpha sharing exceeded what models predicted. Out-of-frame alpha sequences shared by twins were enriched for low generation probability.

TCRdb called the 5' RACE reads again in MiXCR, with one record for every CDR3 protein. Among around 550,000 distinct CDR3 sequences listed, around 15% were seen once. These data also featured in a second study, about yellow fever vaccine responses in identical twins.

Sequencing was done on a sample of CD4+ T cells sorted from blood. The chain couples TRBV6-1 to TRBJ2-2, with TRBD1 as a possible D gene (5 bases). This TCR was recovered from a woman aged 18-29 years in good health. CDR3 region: CASSATGNTGELFF. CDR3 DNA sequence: TGTGCCAGCAGTGCCACAGGGAACACCGGGGAGCTGTTTTTT.